Reported below is one T cell receptor (beta chain). These data are taken from a study of T cell repertoires in cytomegalovirus infection. Study-wide context: CMV infection together with matching HLA type was indicated by public TCR beta signatures.

This CDR3 region has 14 residues. V trimming: 10 bases; J trimming: 8 bases; junction bases outside the gene matches: 14. CDR1 MNHEY and CDR2 SVGAGI come from the germline V gene. TCRdb reprocessed the reads with MiXCR, giving one entry per CDR3 protein. The repertoire holds 200,000 to 250,000 distinct CDR3 sequences, with approximately 24% as singletons. The clonotype originates from a human donor in good health (CMV status not recorded). Some clones in this sample may be carry-over from other donors' samples. The V and J genes are TRBV6-5 and TRBJ2-3; 8 bases agree with TRBD1. Sequenced sample: CD8+ T cells from PBMCs. The CDR3 nucleotides read TGTGCCACCGAACAGACAGGGGCCCCGGGTACGCAGTATTTT. It yields the protein CATEQTGAPGTQYF.